Listed below are T cell receptor beta chains from one sample, sequenced in a study of regulatory T cells in long-lasting Graves disease. TCRdb re-called the multiplex PCR reads with MiXCR, one entry per CDR3 protein. The table has a few hundred thousand distinct CDR3 sequences, about 11% seen once. This sample also belongs to another study, concerning T cells in Graves' hyperthyroidism and ophthalmopathy.

The sequenced sample was peripheral blood mononuclear cells (PBMCs), obtained at new diagnosis, from a patient treated with antithyroid drugs. These receptors were obtained from a woman aged 18-35 years with Graves disease. The CDR3 runs from the conserved cysteine through the conserved F or W. A D gene is named only where the DNA matches it firmly. Size is omitted from some rows. Given values are once, few, many or a class for expanded clones.

CDR3 protein: CASSLDGRNTGELFF; CDR3 DNA: TGTGCCAGCAGCTTAGACGGGAGGAACACCGGGGAGCTGTTTTTT; clone size: -; J gene: TRBJ2-2; D gene: -; V gene: TRBV7-3
CDR3 protein: CSALMGDTQYF; CDR3 DNA: TGCAGCGCCCTGATGGGGGATACGCAGTATTTT; clone size: many; J gene: TRBJ2-3; D gene: -; V gene: TRBV29-1
CDR3 protein: CASQEQLTEKLFF; CDR3 DNA: TGTGCCAGCCAGGAACAGTTAACTGAAAAACTGTTTTTT; clone size: few; J gene: TRBJ1-4; D gene: -; V gene: TRBV12-3/TRBV12-4
CDR3 protein: CASSLRLAHNEQFF; CDR3 DNA: TGTGCCAGCAGCTTGAGACTAGCGCACAATGAGCAGTTCTTC; clone size: few; J gene: TRBJ2-1; D gene: TRBD2; V gene: TRBV13
CDR3 protein: CSALRGRDGTEAFF; CDR3 DNA: TGCAGTGCTCTGCGCGGCAGGGATGGCACTGAAGCTTTCTTT; clone size: many; J gene: TRBJ1-1; D gene: -; V gene: TRBV20-1
CDR3 protein: CASSQDLATSGGYNEQFF; CDR3 DNA: TGCGCCAGCAGCCAAGATTTGGCAACTAGCGGGGGGTACAATGAGCAGTTCTTC; clone size: once; J gene: TRBJ2-1; D gene: TRBD2; V gene: TRBV4-3
CDR3 protein: CASRHRDRGETQYF; CDR3 DNA: TGTGCCAGCAGGCACCGGGACAGGGGAGAGACCCAGTACTTC; clone size: few; J gene: TRBJ2-5; D gene: TRBD1; V gene: TRBV7-6
CDR3 protein: CASRPPRGGVTEAFF; CDR3 DNA: TGCGCCAGCAGACCCCCCCGGGGGGGGGTGACTGAAGCTTTCTTT; clone size: few; J gene: TRBJ1-1; D gene: -; V gene: TRBV10-2
CDR3 protein: CSAPRGAGEVDEQFF; CDR3 DNA: TGCAGTGCTCCACGGGGCGCAGGGGAAGTGGATGAGCAGTTCTTC; clone size: -; J gene: TRBJ2-1; D gene: -; V gene: TRBV20-1
CDR3 protein: CASSPGLVSYNEQFF; CDR3 DNA: TGCGCCAGCAGCCCGGGACTAGTGTCCTACAATGAGCAGTTCTTC; clone size: many; J gene: TRBJ2-1; D gene: TRBD2; V gene: TRBV5-1